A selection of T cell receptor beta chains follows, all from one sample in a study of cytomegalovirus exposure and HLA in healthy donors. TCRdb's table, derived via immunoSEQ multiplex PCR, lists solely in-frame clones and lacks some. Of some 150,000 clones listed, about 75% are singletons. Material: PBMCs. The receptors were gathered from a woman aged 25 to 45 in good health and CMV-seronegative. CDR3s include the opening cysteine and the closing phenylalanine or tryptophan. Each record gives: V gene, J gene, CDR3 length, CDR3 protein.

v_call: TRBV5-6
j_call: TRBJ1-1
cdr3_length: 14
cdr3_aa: CASSPGWSGTEAFF

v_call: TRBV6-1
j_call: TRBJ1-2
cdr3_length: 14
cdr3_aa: CASSERGGVFGYTF

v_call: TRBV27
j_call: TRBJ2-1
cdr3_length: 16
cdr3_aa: CASSPYEGSSYNEQFF

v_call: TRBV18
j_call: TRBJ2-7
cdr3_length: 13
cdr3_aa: CASSLAGTYEQYF

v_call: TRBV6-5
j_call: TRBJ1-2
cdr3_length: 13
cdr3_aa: CASSWTGGSGYTF

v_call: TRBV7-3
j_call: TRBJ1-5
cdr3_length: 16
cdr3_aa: CASSPEPTESNQPQHF

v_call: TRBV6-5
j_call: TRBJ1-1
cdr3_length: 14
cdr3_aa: CASGRGGQRTEAFF

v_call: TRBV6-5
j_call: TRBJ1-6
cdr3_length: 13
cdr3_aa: CASSPTGDSPLHF

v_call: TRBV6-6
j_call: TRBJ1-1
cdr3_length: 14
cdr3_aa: CASRVMGSTSEAFF

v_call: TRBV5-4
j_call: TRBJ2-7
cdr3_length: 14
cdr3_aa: CASSHPTGTYEQYF

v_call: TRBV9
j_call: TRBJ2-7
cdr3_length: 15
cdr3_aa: CASSGPGQGGFEQYF

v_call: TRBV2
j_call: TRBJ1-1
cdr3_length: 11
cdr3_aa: CARGGGTEAFF

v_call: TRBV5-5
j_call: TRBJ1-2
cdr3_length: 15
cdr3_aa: CASSSGALLKDGYTF

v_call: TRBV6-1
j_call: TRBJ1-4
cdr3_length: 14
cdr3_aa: CASSRDGTNEKLFF

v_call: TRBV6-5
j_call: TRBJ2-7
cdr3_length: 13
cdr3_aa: CASSYTREYEQYF

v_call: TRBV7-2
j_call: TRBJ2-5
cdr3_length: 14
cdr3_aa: CASSLWGTPGAQYF

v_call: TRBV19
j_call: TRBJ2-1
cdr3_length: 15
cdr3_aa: CASKAVEGRNNEQFF

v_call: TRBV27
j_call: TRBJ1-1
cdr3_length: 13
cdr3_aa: CASSFSTGGEAFF

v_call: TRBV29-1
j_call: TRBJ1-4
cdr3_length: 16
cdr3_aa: CSVRDRGIIRETKLFF

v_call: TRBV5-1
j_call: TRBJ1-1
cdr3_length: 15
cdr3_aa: CASSLFGVSNTEAFF

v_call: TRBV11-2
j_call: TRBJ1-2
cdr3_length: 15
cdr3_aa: CASSLGATGPYGYTF

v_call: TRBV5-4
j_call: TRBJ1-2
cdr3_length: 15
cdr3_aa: CASSSRDRFNYGYTF

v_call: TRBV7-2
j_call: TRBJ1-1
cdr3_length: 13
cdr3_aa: CASSPRTGSEAFF

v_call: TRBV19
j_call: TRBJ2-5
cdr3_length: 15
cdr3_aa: CASNLRGTVQETQYF

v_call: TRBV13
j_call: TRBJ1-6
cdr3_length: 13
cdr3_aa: CASNRGLNSPLHF

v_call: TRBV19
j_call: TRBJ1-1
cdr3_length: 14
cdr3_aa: CASSSRGPNTEAFF

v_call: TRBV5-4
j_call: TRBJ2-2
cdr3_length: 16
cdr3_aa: CASSYDRGRSTGELFF

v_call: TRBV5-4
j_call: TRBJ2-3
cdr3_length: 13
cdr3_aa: CASSHTGGDTQYF

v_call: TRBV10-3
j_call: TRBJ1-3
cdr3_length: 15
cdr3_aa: CAISESGRGGNTIYF

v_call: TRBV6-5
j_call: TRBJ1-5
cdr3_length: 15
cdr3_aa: CASSRGIGWNQPQHF